This is a list of T cell receptor beta chains from one sample in a study of blood T cell repertoires in COVID-19. The assay was immunoSEQ multiplex PCR, and TCRdb's table has in-frame clones only and misses some. The sample has about 58,000 clones, approximately 89% seen once. The sample taken for sequencing was peripheral blood. Receptors were obtained from a human donor in a cohort sampled during active COVID-19. The conserved cysteine and the conserved F or W are not part of the CDR3 here.

CDR3: ASRETGTGNEKLF
J: TRBJ1-4
V: TRBV19

CDR3: AWTVTNYGYT
J: TRBJ1-2
V: TRBV30

CDR3: ASARDRANTEAF
J: TRBJ1-1
V: TRBV5-4

CDR3: AWSVDRPSSGNTIY
J: TRBJ1-3
V: TRBV30

CDR3: ASSLDPSGRATAYEQY
J: TRBJ2-7
V: TRBV5-4

CDR3: ASSNYNEQY
J: TRBJ2-7
V: TRBV12-3/TRBV12-4

CDR3: ASRTLQGANEKLF
J: TRBJ1-4
V: TRBV19

CDR3: ASSPRDTYNEQF
J: TRBJ2-1
V: TRBV11-3

CDR3: ASSPVAGGLGDTQY
J: TRBJ2-3
V: TRBV14

CDR3: ASSLETVSYNEQF
J: TRBJ2-1
V: TRBV5-1

CDR3: ASSDLAGAKDNEQF
J: TRBJ2-1
V: TRBV10-2

CDR3: ASSRQGKDEQF
J: TRBJ2-1
V: TRBV7-2

CDR3: ASSVQGSNQPQH
J: TRBJ1-5
V: TRBV19

CDR3: ATSDGRNRETQY
J: TRBJ2-5
V: TRBV24-1

CDR3: ASSQSTGEAF
J: TRBJ1-1
V: TRBV3-1/TRBV3-2

CDR3: ASISSPGTSYNEQF
J: TRBJ2-1
V: TRBV27

CDR3: ASSSRNSGYT
J: TRBJ1-2
V: TRBV7-6

CDR3: ASSQTGVEQY
J: TRBJ2-7
V: TRBV3-1/TRBV3-2

CDR3: ASSRDRGRPQWETQY
J: TRBJ2-5
V: TRBV7-6

CDR3: ASSFHRGPQAF
J: TRBJ1-1
V: TRBV6-5

CDR3: ASSHRGYSNQPQH
J: TRBJ1-5
V: TRBV19

CDR3: ASSEQNRGPYEQY
J: TRBJ2-7
V: TRBV6-1

CDR3: ASSPGTGPETQY
J: TRBJ2-5
V: TRBV5-1

CDR3: ASSPRDNQETQY
J: TRBJ2-5
V: TRBV5-1

CDR3: ASSLTGNEDSPLH
J: TRBJ1-6
V: TRBV5-1

CDR3: AWDRDGNTIY
J: TRBJ1-3
V: TRBV30

CDR3: ASSLGLRRDNEQF
J: TRBJ2-1
V: TRBV5-4

CDR3: ATSLAQYEQY
J: TRBJ2-7
V: TRBV24-1

CDR3: ASSPGTHNEKLF
J: TRBJ1-4
V: TRBV19

CDR3: ASSTPPVASYNEQF
J: TRBJ2-1
V: TRBV5-4

CDR3: ASGGGPGLASYEQF
J: TRBJ2-1
V: TRBV2

CDR3: ASRPTTSNTGELF
J: TRBJ2-2
V: TRBV2

CDR3: ASSPTGQGNGSPLH
J: TRBJ1-6
V: TRBV18

CDR3: ASSSGTSGVTDTQY
J: TRBJ2-3
V: TRBV5-1

CDR3: ASSPPVINYGYT
J: TRBJ1-2
V: TRBV18

CDR3: ASSPRGAGEETQY
J: TRBJ2-5
V: TRBV9

CDR3: SVLTGVSAGELF
J: TRBJ2-2
V: TRBV29-1

CDR3: ASRPDRGGEQY
J: TRBJ2-7
V: TRBV2

CDR3: ASNRDRNTEAF
J: TRBJ1-1
V: TRBV2

CDR3: ASSQGTGSYEQY
J: TRBJ2-7
V: TRBV3-1/TRBV3-2

CDR3: ASSLLGGSVNTEAF
J: TRBJ1-1
V: TRBV7-3

CDR3: ASLRGLAETQY
J: TRBJ2-5
V: TRBV6-5

CDR3: ASSGQEQETQY
J: TRBJ2-5
V: TRBV6-5

CDR3: ASSSSTGVNEKLF
J: TRBJ1-4
V: TRBV7-8

CDR3: ASSTGGGASYEQY
J: TRBJ2-7
V: TRBV19

CDR3: ASSFLAGGTDTQY
J: TRBJ2-3
V: TRBV5-1

CDR3: ASSRALDSPLH
J: TRBJ1-6
V: TRBV28

CDR3: ASGRGATNEKLF
J: TRBJ1-4
V: TRBV28

CDR3: ASSATGQNTGELF
J: TRBJ2-2
V: TRBV7-6

CDR3: ASSPAGLGLDEQF
J: TRBJ2-1
V: TRBV3-1/TRBV3-2

CDR3: ASSVGLPNEKLF
J: TRBJ1-4
V: TRBV27

CDR3: ASGSRTGTVYYGYT
J: TRBJ1-2
V: TRBV12-5

CDR3: ATSRDRPIGGEFYGYT
J: TRBJ1-2
V: TRBV15

CDR3: ATKDRVTNEKLF
J: TRBJ1-4
V: TRBV15

CDR3: ASSGTTGLAGAEQF
J: TRBJ2-1
V: TRBV25-1